Ten or more counts support the clone carrying this T cell receptor beta chain. This specimen belongs to a study of T-cell reconstitution after alpha-beta-depleted transplantation in children. The germline gives CDR1 DFQATT, CDR2 SNEGSKA (reference sequence). With V trimmed by 2 bases and J by 4 bases, 1 base remained unmatched. This CDR3 comprises 13 residues. For TCRbeta, the library was prepared with unique molecular identifiers. Via MiXCR, TCRdb re-called the PCR reads, giving one row per CDR3 protein. The sample lists approximately 500,000 distinct CDR3 sequences, more than 20% occurring once. The sequencing used PBMCs, collected before TCRalphabeta/CD19-depleted stem cell transplant. The chain carries TRBV20-1 and TRBJ2-7; 11 nucleotides line up with TRBD1. The clonotype originates from a boy under two years old with Wiskott-Aldrich syndrome, due to receive a stem cell transplant. As DNA, the CDR3 is TGCAGTGCTAGAAGGGACAGGGGGTACGAGCAGTACTTC. This translates into CSARRDRGYEQYF.